The next 12 T cell receptor beta chains were all read from a single sample in a study of T cell changes during pregnancy in multiple sclerosis. Assay used: immunoSEQ multiplex PCR; TCRdb lists only in-frame clones, some missing. Of tens of thousands of clones in the sample, about 89% were seen once. Source: CD4+ T cells from peripheral blood mononuclear cells, taken before pregnancy. Source of these receptors: a female donor with multiple sclerosis, enrolled in a pregnancy study.

V is TRBV6-1 and J is TRBJ1-6; tentative D call: TRBD1 (6 bases). Germline CDR1 is MNHNS and CDR2 is SASEGT. The V gene lost 6 bases and the J gene lost 9 bases, with 12 bases spanning the gap. The CDR3 is 13 residues long. The CDR3: CASSPQTGSPLHF. The DNA for the CDR3 is TGTGCCAGCAGCCCCCAGACAGGTTCACCCCTCCACTTT.

The chain employs TRBV7-9 and TRBJ2-3; TRBD2 is a possible D gene (5 bases). V was cut by 7 bases and J by 1 base, with 12 bases left in between. The CDR3 consists of 14 residues. Germline CDR1 is SEHNR and CDR2 is FQNEAQ (reference sequence). The CDR3 region is CASTIPGGTDTQYF. The DNA for the CDR3 is TGTGCCAGCACCATTCCCGGGGGCACAGATACGCAGTATTTT.

About this clone: Other nucleotide sequences in the sample specify the same CDR3. This chain joins TRBV7-2 and TRBJ1-1, with TRBD1 as a possible D gene (6 bases). This CDR3 is 13 amino acids long. The germline CDR1 and CDR2 sequences are SGHTA and FQGNSA. V lost 5 bases and J lost 1, with 8 bases in between. CDR3 in amino acids: CASSTDRNTEAFF. The CDR3 nucleotides read TGTGCCAGCAGCACGGACAGGAACACTGAAGCTTTCTTT.

The chain is built from TRBV27 and TRBJ2-5; 7 positions agree with TRBD2. Trimming at V came to 6 bases and at J to 2 bases, leaving 6 bases not matched to a gene. Per the germline V gene, CDR1 is MNHEY and CDR2 is SMNVEV (reference sequence). This CDR3 region has 14 residues. In DNA form, the CDR3 reads TGTGCCAGCAGCCTAGGGCGGGGGCAAGAGACCCAGTACTTC. Its translation: CASSLGRGQETQYF.

This chain joins TRBV28 and TRBJ2-1, with TRBD1 identical over 8 bases. Per germline, CDR1 MDHEN and CDR2 SYDVKM. The length of the CDR3 is 16 residues. V lost 8 bases, J lost 1 base, and 10 bases stayed unmatched. The chain's CDR3 is CASSPQGAGSYNEQFF. The DNA for the CDR3 is TGTGCCAGCTCCCCCCAGGGGGCGGGATCCTACAATGAGCAGTTCTTC.

This chain connects TRBV6-6 to TRBJ2-7; D perhaps matches TRBD1 (7 bases). V shed 6 bases and J shed 3 bases, with 18 bases lying between them. The CDR3 has 15 residues. Germline-derived CDR1 and CDR2 are MNHNY and SVGAGI (reference sequence). The CDR3 DNA follows: TGTGCCAGCAGACCCCCTGGAGGGGGCAACTACGAGCAGTACTTC. This sequence encodes CASRPPGGGNYEQYF.

This clone was seen just once. The rearrangement joins TRBV12-5 to TRBJ1-1, with D maybe TRBD1 (6 bases). The CDR3 covers 15 residues. The V gene lost 0 bases and the J gene lost 1 base, with 9 bases spanning the gap. Looked up from germline, CDR1 is LGHNT and CDR2 is FRNRAP. This CDR3 is CASGLVQGWNTEAFF. Written as DNA, the CDR3 is TGTGCTAGTGGTTTGGTACAGGGTTGGAACACTGAAGCTTTCTTT.

This chain uses TRBV7-9 with TRBJ1-1; D call uncertain. Germline V gives CDR1 SEHNR, CDR2 FQNEAQ (reference sequence). This CDR3 has 12 amino acids. Trimming stripped 1 base from V and 10 bases from J, with 10 bases between. The DNA for the CDR3 is TGTGCCAGCAGCTTAGGCTCTATGTCAGCTTTCTTT. Protein: CASSLGSMSAFF.

The V and J genes are TRBV5-1 and TRBJ2-5, with D perhaps matching TRBD2 (6 bases). The CDR3 spans 13 residues. V shed 5 bases and J shed 5 bases, with 13 bases lying between them. From germline, CDR1 is SGHRS and CDR2 YFSETQ. The CDR3 region is CASRYGLSETQYF. The CDR3 nucleotides are TGCGCCAGCAGATACGGACTATCTGAGACCCAGTACTTC.

V gene TRBV2 combines with J gene TRBJ2-1; 7 nucleotides match TRBD2. Germline assignment: CDR1 SNHLY and CDR2 FYNNEI. Trimming at V came to 4 bases and at J to 1 base, leaving 10 bases not matched to a gene. The CDR3 has 17 residues. The CDR3 coding sequence is TGTGCCAGCAGTGGCTATAAGGCGGGAGTATCCTACAATGAGCAGTTCTTC. It yields the protein CASSGYKAGVSYNEQFF.

The rearrangement links TRBV5-6 to TRBJ2-3; TRBD2 might be the D (5 bases). Germline V gene sequence: CDR1 SGHDT, CDR2 YYEEEE. CDR3 size: 14 residues. V lost 2 bases, J lost 4 bases, and 11 bases lay in between. Here the CDR3 reads CASSFGNDADTQYF. The CDR3 DNA reads as TGTGCCAGCAGCTTCGGGAACGACGCAGATACGCAGTATTTT. Based on the CDR3 plus reference TRBV5-6 and TRBJ2-3, the full variable domain is DAGVTQSPTHLIKTRGQQVTLRCSPKSGHDTVSWYQQALGQGPQFIFQYYEEEERQRGNFPDRFSGHQFPNYSSELNVNALLLGDSALYLCASSFGNDADTQYFGPGTRLTVL.

CDR3 nucleotides: TGTGCCAGCAACCCAGTACAGGTTAGCACAGATACGCAGTATTTT. This sequence encodes CASNPVQVSTDTQYF. The gene calls are TRBV28 and TRBJ2-3, with D possibly being TRBD1 (5 bases). This CDR3 region has 15 residues. V lost 7 bases to trimming and J lost 0 bases, with 14 bases between them. Germline V lookup: CDR1 MDHEN, CDR2 SYDVKM.